This T cell receptor (beta chain) was documented in a study of early T cells in non-severe SARS-CoV-2 infection. Study summary: Chains from this unsorted whole-blood bulk RNA could not be paired.

Individual cDNA molecules received unique molecular identifiers. TCRdb re-analysed the 5' RACE reads in MiXCR, keeping a single row per CDR3 protein. The data hold tens of thousands of distinct CDR3 sequences, with roughly 23% observed a single time. As for this clonotype: Its antigen remains unknown.

Study findings and constraints: VDJdb-based matching was biased toward anti-spike CD8 responses and missed private and CD4 specificities.

Per the germline V gene, CDR1 is MNHNY and CDR2 is SVGAGI (reference sequence). The germline V and J ends were trimmed by 1 base and 3 bases, with 11 bases remaining between them. The CDR3 is 15 residues long. This receptor was obtained from an adult who was a healthcare worker with PCR-confirmed SARS-CoV-2 infection or an uninfected control (not recorded which). The chain links TRBV6-6 to TRBJ2-3, with D perhaps matching TRBD2 (6 bases). The source was whole blood, collected at baseline. The CDR3 reads CASSYLAGMTDTQYF. The CDR3 DNA is TGTGCCAGCAGTTACTTGGCGGGGATGACAGATACGCAGTATTTT.